Listed below are T cell receptor beta chains from one sample, sequenced in a study of T-cell reconstitution after alpha-beta-depleted transplantation in children. Via MiXCR, TCRdb re-called the PCR reads, giving one row per CDR3 protein. The sample contains about 540,000 distinct CDR3 sequences, 15% to 20% of which appear only once. The source material was PBMCs from the stem cell graft donor, sampled from the stem cell graft. The receptors were sampled from a human donor who donated a stem cell graft to a child with acute lymphoblastic leukemia. The CDR3 runs from the conserved cysteine through the conserved F or W. The D gene is left open where the match is weak. Rows give clone size only sometimes, using once, few, many, or a class for an expanded clone.

-	TRBV10-3	TRBJ2-7	-	TGTGCCATCAGTGAGGAGCAGGGGCTCGGGACAAACCACGAGCAGTACTTC	CAISEEQGLGTNHEQYF
-	TRBV28	TRBJ2-7	-	TGTGCCAGCAGTCCCCCGCGAGAAGTTGGCGAGCAGTACTTC	CASSPPREVGEQYF
-	TRBV25-1	TRBJ1-3	-	TGTGCCAGCAGGGCGACTGGAAACACCATATATTTT	CASRATGNTIYF
few	TRBV11-1	TRBJ2-1	TRBD1	TGTGCCAGCAGCTTAGGACAGGGGGCTTCTCTCACCTACAATGAGCAGTTCTTC	CASSLGQGASLTYNEQFF
few	TRBV11-2	TRBJ2-1	-	TGTGCCAGCAGCTCCCCCGGACACAGCTCCTACAATGAGCAGTTCTTC	CASSSPGHSSYNEQFF
-	TRBV2	TRBJ1-5	-	TGTGCCAGCAGTTCGGAGTCGGTGAATCAGCCCCAGCATTTT	CASSSESVNQPQHF
few	TRBV5-1	TRBJ2-3	-	TGCGCCAGCAGCTTACTCACAGGATTTTCGCAGTATTTT	CASSLLTGFSQYF
-	TRBV12-3/TRBV12-4	TRBJ2-7	-	TGTGCCAGCAGTTTAAGCGTTAACGAGCAGTACTTC	CASSLSVNEQYF
few	TRBV7-9	TRBJ2-1	-	TGTGCCAGCAGCGCGTCCTATGGGGTTCGAAATGAGCAGTTCTTC	CASSASYGVRNEQFF
-	TRBV19	TRBJ1-1	-	TGTGCCAGTAGTATGGGAGGGGACACTGAAGCTTTCTTT	CASSMGGDTEAFF
few	TRBV6-1	TRBJ2-7	TRBD1	TGTGCCAGCAGACCCGGGACAGGGTCCGTCTACGAGCAGTACTTC	CASRPGTGSVYEQYF
-	TRBV29-1	TRBJ2-1	TRBD2	TGCAGCTCCCCGGGACTAGCGGGAGGTGAGCAGTTCTTC	CSSPGLAGGEQFF
-	TRBV5-1	TRBJ2-7	-	TGCGCCAGCAGCTCAGGACCGCAAGGGTTGTACTACGAGCAGTACTTC	CASSSGPQGLYYEQYF
-	TRBV18	TRBJ2-2	-	TGTGCCAGCTCACCAGGGAGCCCGAACACCGGGGAGCTGTTTTTT	CASSPGSPNTGELFF
-	TRBV24-1	TRBJ2-1	TRBD2	TGTGCCACCAGTGATCCGTCTAGCGGTAGCTCCTACAATGAGCAGTTCTTC	CATSDPSSGSSYNEQFF
-	TRBV29-1	TRBJ2-6	-	TGCAGCGTCCACTCTGGGGCCAACGTCCTGACTTTC	CSVHSGANVLTF